A selection of T cell receptor beta chains follows, all from one sample in a study of post-analysis software for immune sequencing data. TCRdb passed the PCR reads through MiXCR, listing each CDR3 protein once. The data hold some 800,000 distinct CDR3 sequences, with 46% observed a single time. The material sequenced was blood. Receptors were obtained from a girl aged 5-17 years with multiple sclerosis. Each CDR3 is given with its conserved first and last residue. The order of the fields is V gene, CDR3 length, D gene, clone size, J gene, CDR3 DNA, CDR3 protein. A D gene is named only where the DNA matches it firmly. A row's size may be missing; if present it is once, few, many or a size class.

TRBV6-2/TRBV6-3	13	-	once	TRBJ2-5	TGTGCCAGCAGTCACGACGCTCACGAGACCCAGTACTTC	CASSHDAHETQYF
TRBV6-1	17	-	-	TRBJ1-1	TGTGCCAGCAGTCCCGACCTCCGGTGGGAGGGGAACACTGAAGCTTTCTTT	CASSPDLRWEGNTEAFF
TRBV5-1	15	-	-	TRBJ2-1	TGCGCCAGCAGCTATCGGGACGCCTACTACAATGAGCAGTTCTTC	CASSYRDAYYNEQFF
TRBV7-2	13	-	many	TRBJ2-1	TGTGCCAGCAGCTCCCGGGGAGGCTCTGAGCAGTTCTTC	CASSSRGGSEQFF
TRBV20-1	14	-	few	TRBJ2-1	TGCAGTGCTGACGGACCGAGAGTCTACAATGAGCAGTTCTTC	CSADGPRVYNEQFF
TRBV28	15	TRBD1	-	TRBJ2-7	TGTGCCAGCAGTTTAAGGGGACAGGCATCCTACGAGCAGTACTTC	CASSLRGQASYEQYF
TRBV6-2/TRBV6-3	18	TRBD1	-	TRBJ2-7	TGTGCCAGCAGTGCCGGGACAGGGCAGTTTTATCCGAGATACGAGCAGTACTTC	CASSAGTGQFYPRYEQYF
TRBV5-1	17	-	-	TRBJ2-5	TGCGCCAGCAGCCCGGACGGGTGGCCCCGAAATCAGGAGACCCAGTACTTC	CASSPDGWPRNQETQYF
TRBV10-3	20	TRBD2	-	TRBJ2-7	TGTGCCATCAGTGAGTCCTCCGGGACTAGCGGGACCACTGGATCCTACGAGCAGTACTTC	CAISESSGTSGTTGSYEQYF
TRBV12-3/TRBV12-4	17	-	-	TRBJ1-2	TGTGCCAGCAGTTTAGACCTTCGAGGAGCCACTAACTATGGCTACACCTTC	CASSLDLRGATNYGYTF
TRBV5-4	16	TRBD2	-	TRBJ2-7	TGTGCCAGCAGCCCAGAGGGTAGCGGGAGTTGGTACGAGCAGTACTTC	CASSPEGSGSWYEQYF
TRBV10-1	18	TRBD1	-	TRBJ1-2	TGCGCCAGCAGTAGGACAGGTAGACCCTCCCTTCGCAACTATGGCTACACCTTC	CASSRTGRPSLRNYGYTF
TRBV7-2	15	-	-	TRBJ2-7	TGTGCCAGCAGCTTAGGGTCGGCTATGGGATACGAGCAGTACTTC	CASSLGSAMGYEQYF
TRBV12-5	16	TRBD2	-	TRBJ2-1	TGTGCTAGTGGTTTGGCCCTCGGGGGAGGGTACAATGAGCAGTTCTTC	CASGLALGGGYNEQFF
TRBV13	14	-	-	TRBJ2-7	TGTGCCAGCAGCTCCAGGGGAGAAGTTGACGAGCAGTACTTC	CASSSRGEVDEQYF
TRBV7-2	15	TRBD2	-	TRBJ2-4	TGTGCCAGCAGCCTCCGGGGGGTGATCAAAAACATTCAGTACTTC	CASSLRGVIKNIQYF
TRBV5-1	12	-	few	TRBJ2-7	TGCGCCAGCAGCCCAGACTTTTACGAGCAGTACTTC	CASSPDFYEQYF
TRBV30	16	-	-	TRBJ1-1	TGTGCCTGGACTCCCCGGCCGGGGGCGACGAACACTGAAGCTTTCTTT	CAWTPRPGATNTEAFF
TRBV7-8	14	-	few	TRBJ2-1	TGTGCCAGCAGCCTGTACGGACGTGACAATGAGCAGTTCTTC	CASSLYGRDNEQFF
TRBV29-1	17	TRBD2	few	TRBJ2-7	TGCAGCGTTGATGGTGTAGCGGGAGGGCCGATCTCCTACGAGCAGTACTTC	CSVDGVAGGPISYEQYF
TRBV29-1	13	TRBD1	-	TRBJ1-2	TGCAACGCTCGGGACAGGGGTGACGGTGGCTACACCTTC	CNARDRGDGGYTF
TRBV6-2/TRBV6-3	16	TRBD1	-	TRBJ2-3	TGTGCCAGCAGTTCCGGACAGGGGGTCCTTCGGGATACGCAGTATTTT	CASSSGQGVLRDTQYF
TRBV12-3/TRBV12-4	15	TRBD2	once	TRBJ2-7	TGTGCCAGCAGCCCGGGTAGCGGGAACTTTGACGAGCAGTACTTC	CASSPGSGNFDEQYF
TRBV12-3/TRBV12-4	14	-	few	TRBJ2-5	TGTGCCAGCAGTCCCCGGACAGTCCAAGAGACCCAGTACTTC	CASSPRTVQETQYF
TRBV9	16	TRBD2	-	TRBJ2-5	TGTGCCAGCAGCGTAGTGGCGGGAGGGTCCTACAATGAGCAGTACTTC	CASSVVAGGSYNEQYF
TRBV29-1	11	-	few	TRBJ2-1	TGCAGCGTTGAACCGGGGAGTGAGCAGTTCTTC	CSVEPGSEQFF
TRBV20-1	15	TRBD2	few	TRBJ2-3	TGCAGTGCGCCGACTAGCGGGACCAGGAGAGATACGCAGTATTTT	CSAPTSGTRRDTQYF
TRBV9	14	TRBD2	few	TRBJ2-1	TGTGCCAGCAGCGTCGGGACTAGCGGGAATGAGCAGTTCTTC	CASSVGTSGNEQFF
TRBV9	14	TRBD2	few	TRBJ2-7	TGTGCCAGCAGCGTTAGGAGCGGGGCGTACGAGCAGTACTTC	CASSVRSGAYEQYF
TRBV20-1	15	-	few	TRBJ1-5	TGCAGTGCTAGAGATCCAGGGACAAGGGATCAGCCCCAGCATTTT	CSARDPGTRDQPQHF
TRBV20-1	14	TRBD2	-	TRBJ2-1	TGCAGTGCTAGGACTAGCGGGAGCGTCCGTGAGCAGTTCTTC	CSARTSGSVREQFF
TRBV20-1	15	TRBD2	-	TRBJ2-3	TGCAGTGCTAGAGATGGGACTAGCGGCACAGATACGCAGTATTTT	CSARDGTSGTDTQYF
TRBV19	12	-	-	TRBJ1-1	TGTGCCAGTAATCAGAGGGACACTGAAGCTTTCTTT	CASNQRDTEAFF
TRBV12-3/TRBV12-4	12	TRBD1	few	TRBJ2-5	TGTGCCAGCAGTTGGACAGGAGAGACCCAGTACTTC	CASSWTGETQYF
TRBV6-2/TRBV6-3	16	TRBD2	once	TRBJ2-3	TGTGCCAGCAGTTACCCGACTAGCGCGAGCACAGATACGCAGTATTTT	CASSYPTSASTDTQYF
TRBV12-5	16	TRBD2	-	TRBJ2-1	TGTGCTAGTGATCCCGGACTAGCGGGAGTAGTCAATGAGCAGTTCTTC	CASDPGLAGVVNEQFF
TRBV6-5	14	-	-	TRBJ1-2	TGTGCCAGCAGTTACGATATACAGGGACCGGGCTACACCTTC	CASSYDIQGPGYTF
TRBV5-1	14	-	-	TRBJ2-7	TGCGCCAGCAGCTCCGATGGATGGGGTTCCGAGCAGTACTTC	CASSSDGWGSEQYF